Listed below are T cell receptor beta chains from one sample, sequenced in a study of blood T cells in healthy people across ages. TCRdb independently ran MiXCR on the 5' RACE reads; one entry per CDR3 protein. The table lists some 900,000 distinct CDR3 sequences, approximately 49% of them singletons. What was sequenced was blood. The receptors come from a man younger than 40 in good health. The CDR3 runs from the conserved cysteine through the conserved F or W. D genes are given only for firm matches. Rows may omit the clone size; those that give it use once, few, many or a size class.

cdr3_aa cdr3_nt j_call v_call d_call clone_size cdr3_length
CASSLLAGYNEQFF TGTGCCAGCAGTTTACTAGCGGGGTATAATGAGCAGTTCTTC TRBJ2-1 TRBV12-3/TRBV12-4 TRBD2 few 14
CASSALGNQPQHF TGTGCCAGCAGTGCACTTGGGAATCAGCCCCAGCATTTT TRBJ1-5 TRBV6-6 . . 13
CASSAGLASETQYF TGTGCCAGCAGCGCGGGACTAGCCTCAGAGACCCAGTACTTC TRBJ2-5 TRBV9 TRBD2 . 14
CSVATGLRNTEAFF TGCAGCGTAGCGACAGGGCTAAGGAACACTGAAGCTTTCTTT TRBJ1-1 TRBV29-1 TRBD1 . 14
CASRPGLYTDTQYF TGTGCCAGCAGGCCGGGACTTTACACAGATACGCAGTATTTT TRBJ2-3 TRBV28 . once 14
CASSLGQGAIDEQYF TGTGCCAGCAGCTTAGGTCAGGGGGCAATCGACGAGCAGTACTTC TRBJ2-7 TRBV7-9 TRBD1 . 15
CASSLGQSSDTQYF TGTGCCAGCAGCTTGGGGCAGTCCTCAGATACGCAGTATTTT TRBJ2-3 TRBV7-9 . few 14
CSATPSKRGSYNEQFF TGCAGTGCTACCCCTTCCAAGAGGGGCTCCTACAATGAGCAGTTCTTC TRBJ2-1 TRBV20-1 . few 16
CASSYSGALNQPQHF TGTGCCAGCAGTTACTCGGGGGCGCTTAATCAGCCCCAGCATTTT TRBJ1-5 TRBV6-5 . . 15
CSAVNRGDNNQPQHF TGCAGTGCCGTAAATAGGGGAGATAACAATCAGCCCCAGCATTTT TRBJ1-5 TRBV20-1 . few 15
CASRRLQSNNEQFF TGTGCCAGCAGGCGGTTACAGAGCAACAATGAGCAGTTCTTC TRBJ2-1 TRBV6-1 . . 14
CASSQDGGQNGQFF TGTGCCAGCAGCCAAGACGGGGGACAGAATGGGCAGTTCTTC TRBJ2-1 TRBV3-1 . . 14
CASSLARTGARETQYF TGTGCCAGCAGCTTAGCGCGCACGGGGGCGCGGGAGACCCAGTACTTC TRBJ2-5 TRBV7-8 . . 16
CASTSQGRVSNQPQHF TGTGCCAGCACTTCCCAGGGCAGGGTGTCGAATCAGCCCCAGCATTTT TRBJ1-5 TRBV28 . many 16
CSAREDNEQFF TGCAGTGCTAGAGAAGACAATGAGCAGTTCTTC TRBJ2-1 TRBV20-1 . . 11
CASSHLSEQYF TGTGCCAGCAGCCATTTGTCCGAGCAGTACTTC TRBJ2-7 TRBV3-1 . . 11
CASGPGLSYEQYF TGTGCCAGCGGCCCGGGACTTTCCTACGAGCAGTACTTC TRBJ2-7 TRBV27 . . 13
CSVEGATSEQYF TGCAGCGTTGAGGGTGCGACTTCCGAGCAGTACTTC TRBJ2-7 TRBV29-1 . many 12
CASSSWLAGGSEQFF TGTGCCAGCAGCTCGTGGCTAGCGGGGGGAAGTGAGCAGTTCTTC TRBJ2-1 TRBV7-9 TRBD2 . 15
CASSLLASSYNEQYF TGTGCCAGCAGCCTACTAGCGTCCTCCTACAATGAGCAGTACTTC TRBJ2-7 TRBV7-9 TRBD2 . 15
CASKTWTENTEAFF TGTGCCAGCAAAACTTGGACAGAAAACACTGAAGCTTTCTTT TRBJ1-1 TRBV27 . . 14
CASSIGTVANYGYTF TGTGCCAGCAGCATTGGGACGGTAGCTAACTATGGCTACACCTTC TRBJ1-2 TRBV7-2 . . 15
CASSATSGVPYEQFF TGTGCCAGCAGCGCGACTAGCGGGGTGCCTTATGAGCAGTTCTTC TRBJ2-1 TRBV9 TRBD2 . 15
CASRLSWASSSYEQYF TGCGCCAGCAGATTGAGCTGGGCTTCTAGCTCCTACGAGCAGTACTTC TRBJ2-7 TRBV5-1 . . 16
CASSGQGFYGYTF TGTGCCAGCAGTGGGCAGGGGTTCTATGGCTACACCTTC TRBJ1-2 TRBV28 . few 13
CASSPQGNQPQHF TGTGCCAGCAGCCCACAGGGGAATCAGCCCCAGCATTTT TRBJ1-5 TRBV12-3/TRBV12-4 TRBD1 many 13
CASSRRPHDEQYF TGTGCCAGCAGTAGGCGGCCCCACGACGAGCAGTACTTC TRBJ2-7 TRBV7-9 . few 13
CASSLGQSNTGELFF TGCGCCAGCAGCTTGGGTCAGTCGAACACCGGGGAGCTGTTTTTT TRBJ2-2 TRBV5-1 . few 15